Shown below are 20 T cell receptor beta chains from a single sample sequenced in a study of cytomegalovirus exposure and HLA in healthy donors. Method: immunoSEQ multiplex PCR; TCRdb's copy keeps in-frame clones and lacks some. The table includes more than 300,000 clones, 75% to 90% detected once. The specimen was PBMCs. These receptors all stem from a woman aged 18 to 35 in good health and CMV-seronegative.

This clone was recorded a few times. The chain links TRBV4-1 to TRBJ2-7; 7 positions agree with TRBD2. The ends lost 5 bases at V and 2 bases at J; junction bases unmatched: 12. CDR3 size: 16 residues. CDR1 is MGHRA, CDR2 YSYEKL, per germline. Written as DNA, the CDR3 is TGCGCCAGCAGCTTCTCCGGAACTAGCGATGCCTACGAGCAGTACTTC. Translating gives CASSFSGTSDAYEQYF.

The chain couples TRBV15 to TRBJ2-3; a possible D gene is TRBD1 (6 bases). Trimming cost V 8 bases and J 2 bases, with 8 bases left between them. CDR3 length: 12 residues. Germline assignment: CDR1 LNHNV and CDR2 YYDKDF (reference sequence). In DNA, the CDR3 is TGTGCCACCGCAGGGGACACAGATACGCAGTATTTT. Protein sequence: CATAGDTDTQYF.

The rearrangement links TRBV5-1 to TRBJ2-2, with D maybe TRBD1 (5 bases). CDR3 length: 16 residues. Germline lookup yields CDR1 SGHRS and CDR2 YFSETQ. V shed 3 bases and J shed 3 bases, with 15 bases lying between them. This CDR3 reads CASSSNRNLYTGELFF. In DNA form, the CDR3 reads TGCGCCAGCAGCTCTAACAGGAACCTCTACACCGGGGAGCTGTTTTTT.

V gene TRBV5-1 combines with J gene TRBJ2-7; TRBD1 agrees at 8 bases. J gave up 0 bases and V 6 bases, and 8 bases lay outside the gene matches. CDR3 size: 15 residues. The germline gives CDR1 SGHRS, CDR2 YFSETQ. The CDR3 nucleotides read TGCGCCAGCAACGGGGGACAGGCTAGCTCCTACGAGCAGTACTTC. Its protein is CASNGGQASSYEQYF.

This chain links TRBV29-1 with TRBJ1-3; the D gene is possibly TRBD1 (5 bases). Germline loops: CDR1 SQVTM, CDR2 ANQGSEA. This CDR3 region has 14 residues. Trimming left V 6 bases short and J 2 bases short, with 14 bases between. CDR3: CSVDTGTPGNTIYF. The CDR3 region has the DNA TGCAGCGTCGACACCGGGACTCCTGGAAACACCATATATTTT. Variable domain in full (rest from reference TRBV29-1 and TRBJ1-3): SAVISQKPSRDICQRGTSLTIQCQVDSQVTMMFWYRQQPGQSLTLIATANQGSEATYESGFVIDKFPISRPNLTFSTLTVSNMSPEDSSIYLCSVDTGTPGNTIYFGEGSWLTVV.

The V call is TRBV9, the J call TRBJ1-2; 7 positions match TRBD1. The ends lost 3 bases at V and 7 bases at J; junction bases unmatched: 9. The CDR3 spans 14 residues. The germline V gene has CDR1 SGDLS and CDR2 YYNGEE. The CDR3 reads CASSGDRIWGGYTF. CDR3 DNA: TGTGCCAGCAGCGGGGACAGAATATGGGGTGGCTACACCTTC.

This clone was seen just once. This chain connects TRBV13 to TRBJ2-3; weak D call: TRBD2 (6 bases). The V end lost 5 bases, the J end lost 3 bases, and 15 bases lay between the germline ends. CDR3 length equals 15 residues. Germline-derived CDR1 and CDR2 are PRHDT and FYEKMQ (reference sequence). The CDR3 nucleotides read TGTGCCAGCAGCCCGACGGGAGCCGGAACAGATACGCAGTATTTT. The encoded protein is CASSPTGAGTDTQYF.

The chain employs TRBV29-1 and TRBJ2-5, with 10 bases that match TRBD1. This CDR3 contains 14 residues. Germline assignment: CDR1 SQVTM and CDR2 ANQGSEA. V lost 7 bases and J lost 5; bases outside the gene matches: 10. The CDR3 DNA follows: TGCAGCGCGGCAGACAGGGGGCAGCTTGAGACCCAGTACTTC. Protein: CSAADRGQLETQYF.

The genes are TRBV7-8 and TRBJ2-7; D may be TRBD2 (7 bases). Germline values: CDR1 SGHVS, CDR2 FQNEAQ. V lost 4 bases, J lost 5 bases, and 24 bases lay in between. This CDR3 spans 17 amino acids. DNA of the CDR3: TGTGCCAGCAGCTCGGGGGCGGGAGAGGGTTACTACGACGAGCAGTACTTC. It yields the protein CASSSGAGEGYYDEQYF.

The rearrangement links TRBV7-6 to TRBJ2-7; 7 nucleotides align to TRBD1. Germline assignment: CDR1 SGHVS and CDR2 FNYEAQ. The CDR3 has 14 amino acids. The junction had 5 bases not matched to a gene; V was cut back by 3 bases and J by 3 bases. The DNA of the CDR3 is TGTGCCAGCAGCTTTTCGGGACAGTTCTACGAGCAGTACTTC. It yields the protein CASSFSGQFYEQYF.

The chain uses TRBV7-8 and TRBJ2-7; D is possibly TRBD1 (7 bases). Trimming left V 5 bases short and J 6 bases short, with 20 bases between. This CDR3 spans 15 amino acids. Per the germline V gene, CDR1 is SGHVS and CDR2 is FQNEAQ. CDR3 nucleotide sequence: TGTGCCAGCAGCCCTCACCGGGCAGGGGGGTCCGAGCAGTACTTC. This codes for CASSPHRAGGSEQYF.

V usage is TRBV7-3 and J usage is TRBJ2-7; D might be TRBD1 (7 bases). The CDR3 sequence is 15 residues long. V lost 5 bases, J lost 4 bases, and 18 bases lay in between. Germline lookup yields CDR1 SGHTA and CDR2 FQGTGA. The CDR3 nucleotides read TGTGCCAGCAGCCCACCGCGGGACAGAAAATACGAGCAGTACTTC. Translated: CASSPPRDRKYEQYF.

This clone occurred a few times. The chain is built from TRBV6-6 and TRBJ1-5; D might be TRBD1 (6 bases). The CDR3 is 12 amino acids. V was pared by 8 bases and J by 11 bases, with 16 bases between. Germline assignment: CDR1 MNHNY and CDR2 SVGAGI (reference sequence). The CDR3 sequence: CASPRGAKAQHF. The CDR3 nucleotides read TGTGCCAGCCCCAGGGGAGCCAAGGCCCAGCATTTT.

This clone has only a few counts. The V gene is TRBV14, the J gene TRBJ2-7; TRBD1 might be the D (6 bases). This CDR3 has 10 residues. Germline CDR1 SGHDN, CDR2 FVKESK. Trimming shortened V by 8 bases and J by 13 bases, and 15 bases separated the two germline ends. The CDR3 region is CASGTGTIYF. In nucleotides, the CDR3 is TGTGCCAGCGGAACCGGGACAATATACTTC.

The CDR3 DNA follows: TGTGCCAGCAGCGTGAAGGGGTCTTCACCCCTCCACTTT. It is translated as CASSVKGSSPLHF. The chain combines TRBV5-4 with TRBJ1-6, with D possibly matching TRBD1 (5 bases). The CDR3 length is 13 residues. V shed 4 bases and J shed 9 bases, with 11 bases lying between them. CDR1 and CDR2 (germline): SGHNT, YYREEE (reference sequence).

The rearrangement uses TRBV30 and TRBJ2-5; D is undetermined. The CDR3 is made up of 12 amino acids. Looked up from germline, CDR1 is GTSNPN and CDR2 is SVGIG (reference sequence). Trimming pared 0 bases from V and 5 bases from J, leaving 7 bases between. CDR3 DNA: TGTGCCTGGAGTGTACTAATGGAGACCCAGTACTTC. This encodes CAWSVLMETQYF.

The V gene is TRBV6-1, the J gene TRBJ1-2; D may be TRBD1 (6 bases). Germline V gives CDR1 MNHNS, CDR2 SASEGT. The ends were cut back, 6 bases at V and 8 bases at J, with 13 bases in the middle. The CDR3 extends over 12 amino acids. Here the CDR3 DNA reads TGTGCCAGCAGCGGTTCAGGGGACGGCTACACCTTC. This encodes CASSGSGDGYTF.

The DNA for the CDR3 is TGCGCCAGCAGCCACGGACAGCCCTACGAGCAGTACTTC. Its translation: CASSHGQPYEQYF. The rearrangement uses TRBV4-1 and TRBJ2-7; D might be TRBD1 (6 bases). V lost 3 bases and J 2 bases, leaving 8 bases between the germline ends. CDR3 length: 13 residues. Germline CDR1 is MGHRA and CDR2 is YSYEKL.

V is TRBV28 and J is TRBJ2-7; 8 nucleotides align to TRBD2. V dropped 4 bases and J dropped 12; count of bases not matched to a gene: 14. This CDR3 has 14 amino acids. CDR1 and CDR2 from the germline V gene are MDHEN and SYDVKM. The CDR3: CASSSIGHSGTLYF. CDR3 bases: TGTGCCAGCAGTTCTATAGGCCATAGCGGGACTCTGTACTTC.

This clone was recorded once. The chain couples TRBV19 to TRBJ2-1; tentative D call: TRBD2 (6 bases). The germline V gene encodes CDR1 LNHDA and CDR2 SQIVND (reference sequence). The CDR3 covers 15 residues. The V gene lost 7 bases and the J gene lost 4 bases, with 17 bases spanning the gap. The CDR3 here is CASNPQTGTYNEQFF. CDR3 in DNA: TGTGCCAGTAACCCTCAGACGGGGACTTACAATGAGCAGTTCTTC.